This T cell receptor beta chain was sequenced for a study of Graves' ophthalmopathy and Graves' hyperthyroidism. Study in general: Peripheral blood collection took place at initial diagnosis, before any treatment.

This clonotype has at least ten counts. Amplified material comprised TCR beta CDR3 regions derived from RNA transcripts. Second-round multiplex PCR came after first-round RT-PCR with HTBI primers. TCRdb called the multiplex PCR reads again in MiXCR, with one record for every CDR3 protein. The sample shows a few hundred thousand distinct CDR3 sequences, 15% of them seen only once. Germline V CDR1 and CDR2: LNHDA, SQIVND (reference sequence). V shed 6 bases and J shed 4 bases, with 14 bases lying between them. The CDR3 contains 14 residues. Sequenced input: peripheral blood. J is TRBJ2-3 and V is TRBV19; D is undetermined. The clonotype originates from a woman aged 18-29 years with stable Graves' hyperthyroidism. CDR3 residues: CASRGTSPPDTQYF. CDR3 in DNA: TGTGCCAGTAGGGGTACCTCCCCCCCAGATACGCAGTATTTT. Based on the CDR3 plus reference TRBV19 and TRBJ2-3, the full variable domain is DGGITQSPKYLFRKEGQNVTLSCEQNLNHDAMYWYRQDPGQGLRLIYYSQIVNDFQKGDIAEGYSVSREKKESFPLTVTSAQKNPTAFYLCASRGTSPPDTQYFGPGTRLTVL.